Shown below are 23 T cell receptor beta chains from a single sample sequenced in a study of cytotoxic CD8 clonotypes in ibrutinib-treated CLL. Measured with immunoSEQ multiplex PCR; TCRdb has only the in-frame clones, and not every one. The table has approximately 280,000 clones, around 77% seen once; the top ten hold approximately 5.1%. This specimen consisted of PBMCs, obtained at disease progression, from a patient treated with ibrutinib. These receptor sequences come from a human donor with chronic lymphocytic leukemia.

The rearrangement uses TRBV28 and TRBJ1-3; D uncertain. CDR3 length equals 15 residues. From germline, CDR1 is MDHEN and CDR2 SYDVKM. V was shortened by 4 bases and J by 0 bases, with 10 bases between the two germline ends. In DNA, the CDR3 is TGTGCCAGCAGTTCGCGGGGATACTCTGGAAACACCATATATTTT. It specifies CASSSRGYSGNTIYF.

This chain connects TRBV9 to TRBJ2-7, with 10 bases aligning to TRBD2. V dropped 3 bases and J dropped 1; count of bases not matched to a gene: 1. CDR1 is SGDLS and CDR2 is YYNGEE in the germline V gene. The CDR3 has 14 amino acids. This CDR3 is CASSAAGGSYEQYF. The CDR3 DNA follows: TGTGCCAGCAGCGCAGCGGGAGGGTCCTACGAGCAGTACTTC.

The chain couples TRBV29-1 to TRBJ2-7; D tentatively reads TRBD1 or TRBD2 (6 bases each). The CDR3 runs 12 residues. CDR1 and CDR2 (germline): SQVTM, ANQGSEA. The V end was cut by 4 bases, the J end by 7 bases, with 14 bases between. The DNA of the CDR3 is TGCAGCGTTGTCGGGGGCTTGAAAGAGCAGTACTTC. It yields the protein CSVVGGLKEQYF.

In DNA form, the CDR3 reads TGTGCCAGCAGTTACTCGCTGGGATGGACTGAAGCTTTCTTT. Amino acids: CASSYSLGWTEAFF. J is TRBJ1-1 and V is TRBV6-6; D gene unclear. The CDR3 is 14 amino acids. The germline CDR1 and CDR2 sequences are MNHNY and SVGAGI (reference sequence). The V end was cut by 0 bases, the J end by 5 bases, with 10 bases between.

CDR3 DNA sequence: TGTGCCAGCAGCCCTCAGGACCTTCCGGGTAATGAGCAGTTCTTC. Protein product: CASSPQDLPGNEQFF. The chain couples TRBV7-2 to TRBJ2-1, with D unclear. V gave up 5 bases and J gave up 7 bases, with 18 bases separating them. The germline CDR1 and CDR2 sequences are SGHTA and FQGNSA. The CDR3 runs to 15 residues. The whole variable domain, filled in from reference TRBV7-2 and TRBJ2-1, reads GAGVSQSPSNKVTEKGKDVELRCDPISGHTALYWYRQSLGQGLEFLIYFQGNSAPDKSGLPSDRFSAERTGGSVSTLTIQRTQQEDSAVYLCASSPQDLPGNEQFFGPGTRLTVL.

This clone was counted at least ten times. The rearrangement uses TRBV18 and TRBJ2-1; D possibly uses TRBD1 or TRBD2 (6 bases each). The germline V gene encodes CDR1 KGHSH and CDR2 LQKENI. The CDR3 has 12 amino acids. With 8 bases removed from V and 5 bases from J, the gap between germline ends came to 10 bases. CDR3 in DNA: TGTGCCAGCCGGAGGGGGAACAATGAGCAGTTCTTC. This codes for CASRRGNNEQFF. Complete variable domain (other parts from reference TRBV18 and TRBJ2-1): NAGVMQNPRHLVRRRGQEARLRCSPMKGHSHVYWYRQLPEEGLKFMVYLQKENIIDESGMPKERFSAEFPKEGPSILRIQQVVRGDSAAYFCASRRGNNEQFFGPGTRLTVL.

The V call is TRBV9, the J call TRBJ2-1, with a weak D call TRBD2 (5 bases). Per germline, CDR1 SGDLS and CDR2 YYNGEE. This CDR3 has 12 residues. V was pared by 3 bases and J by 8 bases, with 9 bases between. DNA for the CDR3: TGTGCCAGCAGCGCATCGAGGGATGAGCAGTTCTTC. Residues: CASSASRDEQFF.

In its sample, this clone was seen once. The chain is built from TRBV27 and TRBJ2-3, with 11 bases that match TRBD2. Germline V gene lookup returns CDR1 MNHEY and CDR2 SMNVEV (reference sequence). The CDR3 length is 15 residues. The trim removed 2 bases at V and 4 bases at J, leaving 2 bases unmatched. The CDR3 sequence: CASSLASGRSDTQYF. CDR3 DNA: TGTGCCAGCAGTTTAGCTAGCGGGAGGTCAGATACGCAGTATTTT.

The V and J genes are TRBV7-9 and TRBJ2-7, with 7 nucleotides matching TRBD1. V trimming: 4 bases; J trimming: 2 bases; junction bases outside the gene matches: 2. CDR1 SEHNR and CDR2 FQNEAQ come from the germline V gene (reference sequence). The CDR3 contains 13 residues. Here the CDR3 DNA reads TGTGCCAGCAGCTCACAGGGGACCTACGAGCAGTACTTC. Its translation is CASSSQGTYEQYF. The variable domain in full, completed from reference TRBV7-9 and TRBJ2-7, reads DTGVSQNPRHKITKRGQNVTFRCDPISEHNRLYWYRQTLGQGPEFLTYFQNEAQLEKSRLLSDRFSAERPKGSFSTLEIQRTEQGDSAMYLCASSSQGTYEQYFGPGTRLTVT.

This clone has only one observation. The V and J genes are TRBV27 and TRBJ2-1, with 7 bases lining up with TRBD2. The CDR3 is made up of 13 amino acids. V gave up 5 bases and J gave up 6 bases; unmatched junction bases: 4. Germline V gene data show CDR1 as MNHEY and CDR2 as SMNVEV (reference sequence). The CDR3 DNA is TGTGCCAGCAGTAGGGGACTACTCAATGAGCAGTTCTTC. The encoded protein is CASSRGLLNEQFF.

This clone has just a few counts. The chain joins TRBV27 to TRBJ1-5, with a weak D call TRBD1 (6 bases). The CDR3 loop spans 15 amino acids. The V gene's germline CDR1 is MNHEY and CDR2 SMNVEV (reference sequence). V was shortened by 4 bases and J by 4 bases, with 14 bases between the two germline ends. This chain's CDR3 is CASSSNRAVNQPQHF. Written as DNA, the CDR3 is TGTGCCAGCAGTTCAAACAGGGCAGTAAATCAGCCCCAGCATTTT.

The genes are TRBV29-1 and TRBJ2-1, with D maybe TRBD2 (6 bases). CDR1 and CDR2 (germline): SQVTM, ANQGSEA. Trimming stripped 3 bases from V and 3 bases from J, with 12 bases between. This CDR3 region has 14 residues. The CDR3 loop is CSVDWLAHYNEQFF. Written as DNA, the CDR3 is TGCAGCGTTGATTGGCTAGCGCACTACAATGAGCAGTTCTTC.

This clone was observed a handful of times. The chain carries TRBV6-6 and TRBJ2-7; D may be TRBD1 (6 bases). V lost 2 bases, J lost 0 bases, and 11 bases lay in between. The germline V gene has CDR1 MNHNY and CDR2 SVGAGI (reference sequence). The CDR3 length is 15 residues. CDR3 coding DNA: TGTGCCAGCAGTTACAGAACGACAGGCTCCTACGAGCAGTACTTC. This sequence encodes CASSYRTTGSYEQYF.

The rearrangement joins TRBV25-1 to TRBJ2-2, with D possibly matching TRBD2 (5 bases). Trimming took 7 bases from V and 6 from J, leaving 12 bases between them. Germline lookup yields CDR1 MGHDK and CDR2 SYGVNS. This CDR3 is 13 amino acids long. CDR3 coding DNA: TGTGCCAGCACCCGTCCCGGGGCCGGGGAGCTGTTTTTT. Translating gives CASTRPGAGELFF.

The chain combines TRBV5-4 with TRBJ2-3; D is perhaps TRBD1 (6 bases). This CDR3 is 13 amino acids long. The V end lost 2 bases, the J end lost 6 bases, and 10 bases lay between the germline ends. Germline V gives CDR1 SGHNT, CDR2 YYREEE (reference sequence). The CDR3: CASSFNREDTQYF. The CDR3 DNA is TGTGCCAGCAGCTTTAACAGGGAGGATACGCAGTATTTT.

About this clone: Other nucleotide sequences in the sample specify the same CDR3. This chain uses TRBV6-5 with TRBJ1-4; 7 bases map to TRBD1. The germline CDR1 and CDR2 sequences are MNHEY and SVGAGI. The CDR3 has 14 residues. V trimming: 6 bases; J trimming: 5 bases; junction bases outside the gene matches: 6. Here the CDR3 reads CASRSTGWNEKLFF. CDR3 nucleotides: TGTGCCAGCAGGTCGACAGGGTGGAATGAAAAACTGTTTTTT.

The CDR3 DNA sequence: TGTGCCAGCCAGACTAGCGGGTTCTACGAGCAGTACTTC. It codes for CASQTSGFYEQYF. The V and J genes are TRBV7-9 and TRBJ2-7, with 10 bases that match TRBD2. V was clipped by 8 bases and J by 3 bases; unmatched bases: 4. The CDR3 loop spans 13 amino acids. The germline V gene encodes CDR1 SEHNR and CDR2 FQNEAQ (reference sequence).

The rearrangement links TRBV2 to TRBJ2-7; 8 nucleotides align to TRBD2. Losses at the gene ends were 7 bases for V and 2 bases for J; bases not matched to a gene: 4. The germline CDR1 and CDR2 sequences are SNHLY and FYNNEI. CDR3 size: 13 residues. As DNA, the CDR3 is TGTGCCAGCACCACGGGACTAGCCTACGAGCAGTACTTC. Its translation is CASTTGLAYEQYF.

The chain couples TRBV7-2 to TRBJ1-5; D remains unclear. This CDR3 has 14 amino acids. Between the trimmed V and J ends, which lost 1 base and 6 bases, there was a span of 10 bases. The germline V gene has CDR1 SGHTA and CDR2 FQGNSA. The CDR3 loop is CASSLVLGGQPQHF. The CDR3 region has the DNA TGTGCCAGCAGCTTAGTTTTAGGTGGTCAGCCCCAGCATTTT.

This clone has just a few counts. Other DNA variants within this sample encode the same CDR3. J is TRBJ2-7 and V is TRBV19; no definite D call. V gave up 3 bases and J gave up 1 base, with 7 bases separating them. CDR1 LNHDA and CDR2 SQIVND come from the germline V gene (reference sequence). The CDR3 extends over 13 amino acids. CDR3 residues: CASSMGLSYEQYF. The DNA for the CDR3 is TGTGCCAGTAGTATGGGTTTATCCTACGAGCAGTACTTC.

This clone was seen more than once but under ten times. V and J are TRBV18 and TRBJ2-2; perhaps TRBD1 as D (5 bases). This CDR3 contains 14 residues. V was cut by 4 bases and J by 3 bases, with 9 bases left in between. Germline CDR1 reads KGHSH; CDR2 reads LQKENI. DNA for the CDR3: TGTGCCAGCTCACTCGGCAGGGACACCGGGGAGCTGTTTTTT. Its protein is CASSLGRDTGELFF.

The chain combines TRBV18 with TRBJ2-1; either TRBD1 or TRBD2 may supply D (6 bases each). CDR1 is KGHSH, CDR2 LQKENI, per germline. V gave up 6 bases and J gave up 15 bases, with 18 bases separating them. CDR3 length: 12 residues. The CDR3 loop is CASSPKTGAGFF. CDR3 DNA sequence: TGTGCCAGCTCGCCTAAAACGGGGGCTGGGTTCTTC.

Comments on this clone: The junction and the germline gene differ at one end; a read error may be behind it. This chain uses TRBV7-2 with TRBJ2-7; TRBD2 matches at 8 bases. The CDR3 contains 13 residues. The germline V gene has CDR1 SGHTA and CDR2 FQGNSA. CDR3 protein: CASCLAGYVEQYF. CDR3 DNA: TGTGCCAGCTGCTTAGCGGGGTACGTCGAGCAGTACTTC.